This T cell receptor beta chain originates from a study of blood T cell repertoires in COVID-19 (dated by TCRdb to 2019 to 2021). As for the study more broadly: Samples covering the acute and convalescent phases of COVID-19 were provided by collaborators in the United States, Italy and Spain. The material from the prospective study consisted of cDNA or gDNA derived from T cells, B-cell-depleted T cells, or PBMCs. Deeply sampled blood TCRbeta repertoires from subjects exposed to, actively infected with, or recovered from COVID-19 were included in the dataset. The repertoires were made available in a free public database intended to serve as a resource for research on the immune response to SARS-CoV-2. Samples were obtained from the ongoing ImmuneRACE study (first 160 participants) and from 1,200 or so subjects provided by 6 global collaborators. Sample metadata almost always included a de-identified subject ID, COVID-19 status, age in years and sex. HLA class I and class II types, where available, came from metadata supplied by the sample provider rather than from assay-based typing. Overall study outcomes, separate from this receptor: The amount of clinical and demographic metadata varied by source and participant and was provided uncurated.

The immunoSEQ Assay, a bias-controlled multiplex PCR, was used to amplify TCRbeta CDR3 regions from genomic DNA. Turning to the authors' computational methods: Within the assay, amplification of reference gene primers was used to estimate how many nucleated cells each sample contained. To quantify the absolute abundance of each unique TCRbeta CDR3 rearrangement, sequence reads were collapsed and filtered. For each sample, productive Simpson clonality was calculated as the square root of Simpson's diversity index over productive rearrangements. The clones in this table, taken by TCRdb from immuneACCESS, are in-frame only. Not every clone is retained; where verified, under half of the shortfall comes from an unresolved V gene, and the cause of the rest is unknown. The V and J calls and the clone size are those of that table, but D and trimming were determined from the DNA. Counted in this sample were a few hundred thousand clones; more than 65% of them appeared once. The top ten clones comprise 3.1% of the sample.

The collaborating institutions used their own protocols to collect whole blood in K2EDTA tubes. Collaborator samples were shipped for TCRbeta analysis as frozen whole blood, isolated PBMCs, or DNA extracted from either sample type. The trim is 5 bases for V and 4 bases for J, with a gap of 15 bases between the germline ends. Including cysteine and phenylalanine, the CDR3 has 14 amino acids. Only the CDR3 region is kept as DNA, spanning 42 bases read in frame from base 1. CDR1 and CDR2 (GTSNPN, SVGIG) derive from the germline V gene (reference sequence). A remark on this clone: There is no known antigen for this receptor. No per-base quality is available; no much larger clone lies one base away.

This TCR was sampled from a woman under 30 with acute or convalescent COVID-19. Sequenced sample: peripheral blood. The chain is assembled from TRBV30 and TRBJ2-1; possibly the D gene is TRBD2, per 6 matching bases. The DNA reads TGTGCCTGGGGGCCCGGGACTTCGTACAATGAGCAGTTCTTC. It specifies CAWGPGTSYNEQFF.